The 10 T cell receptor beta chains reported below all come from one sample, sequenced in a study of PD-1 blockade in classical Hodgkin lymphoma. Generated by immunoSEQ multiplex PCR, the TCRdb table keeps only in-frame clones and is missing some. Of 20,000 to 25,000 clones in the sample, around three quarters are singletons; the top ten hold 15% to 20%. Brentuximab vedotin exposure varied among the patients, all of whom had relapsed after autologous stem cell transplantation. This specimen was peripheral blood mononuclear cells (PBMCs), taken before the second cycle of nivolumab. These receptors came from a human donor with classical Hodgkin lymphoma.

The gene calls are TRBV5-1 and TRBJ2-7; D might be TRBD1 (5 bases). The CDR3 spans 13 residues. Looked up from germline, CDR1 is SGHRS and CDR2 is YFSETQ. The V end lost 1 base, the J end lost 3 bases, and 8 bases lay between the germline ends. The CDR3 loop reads CASSLQGSYEQYF. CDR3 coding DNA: TGCGCCAGCAGCTTGCAGGGAAGCTACGAGCAGTACTTC.

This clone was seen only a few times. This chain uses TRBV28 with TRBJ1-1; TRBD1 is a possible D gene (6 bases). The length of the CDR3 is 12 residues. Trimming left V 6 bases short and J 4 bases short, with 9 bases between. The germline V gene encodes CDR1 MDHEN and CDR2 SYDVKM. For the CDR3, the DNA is TGTGCCAGCAGGGACAGTTTCACTGAAGCTTTCTTT. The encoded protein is CASRDSFTEAFF.

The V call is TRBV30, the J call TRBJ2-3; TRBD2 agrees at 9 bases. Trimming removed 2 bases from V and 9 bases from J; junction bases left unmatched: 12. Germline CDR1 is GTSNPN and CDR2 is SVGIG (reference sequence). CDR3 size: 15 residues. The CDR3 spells CAWSPLAGSRGTQYF. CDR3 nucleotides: TGTGCCTGGAGTCCCCTAGCGGGGTCCAGAGGGACGCAGTATTTT.

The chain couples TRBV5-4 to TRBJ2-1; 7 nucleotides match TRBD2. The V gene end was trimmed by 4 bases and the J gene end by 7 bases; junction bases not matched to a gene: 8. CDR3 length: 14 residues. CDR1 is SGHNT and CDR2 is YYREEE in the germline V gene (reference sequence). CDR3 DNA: TGTGCCAGCAGCGCGGGGTCCGGGAGGAATGAGCAGTTCTTC. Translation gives CASSAGSGRNEQFF.

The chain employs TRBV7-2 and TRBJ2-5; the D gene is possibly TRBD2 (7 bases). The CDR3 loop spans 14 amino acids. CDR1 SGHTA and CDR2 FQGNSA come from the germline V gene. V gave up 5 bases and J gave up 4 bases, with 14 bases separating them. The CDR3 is CASSLQGGGETQYF. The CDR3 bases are TGTGCCAGCAGCCTACAAGGGGGGGGAGAGACCCAGTACTTC.

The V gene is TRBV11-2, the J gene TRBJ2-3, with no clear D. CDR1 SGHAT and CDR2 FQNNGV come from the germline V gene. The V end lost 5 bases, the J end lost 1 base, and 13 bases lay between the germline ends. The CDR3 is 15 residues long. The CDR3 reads CASSLTRGRTDTQYF. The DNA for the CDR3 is TGTGCCAGCAGCCTGACGCGAGGCCGCACAGATACGCAGTATTTT.

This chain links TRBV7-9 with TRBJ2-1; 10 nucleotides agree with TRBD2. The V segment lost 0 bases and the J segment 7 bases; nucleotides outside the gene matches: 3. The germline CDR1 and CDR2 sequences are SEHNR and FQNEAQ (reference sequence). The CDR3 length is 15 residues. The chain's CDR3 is CASSLALAGENEQFF. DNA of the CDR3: TGTGCCAGCAGCTTAGCGCTAGCGGGGGAGAATGAGCAGTTCTTC.

DNA for the CDR3: TGTGCCAGCAGTCTTTCAGGGGACTATGGCTACACCTTC. Protein product: CASSLSGDYGYTF. This chain links TRBV6-5 with TRBJ1-2; perhaps TRBD1 as D (6 bases). The length of the CDR3 is 13 residues. The V end lost 5 bases, the J end lost 3 bases, and 10 bases lay between the germline ends. The germline V gene has CDR1 MNHEY and CDR2 SVGAGI.

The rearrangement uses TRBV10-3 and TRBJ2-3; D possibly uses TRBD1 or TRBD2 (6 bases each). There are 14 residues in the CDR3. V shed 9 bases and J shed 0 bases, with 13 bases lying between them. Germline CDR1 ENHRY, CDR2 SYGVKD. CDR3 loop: CAMGGEGSTDTQYF. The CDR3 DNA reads TGTGCCATGGGGGGCGAGGGAAGCACAGATACGCAGTATTTT.

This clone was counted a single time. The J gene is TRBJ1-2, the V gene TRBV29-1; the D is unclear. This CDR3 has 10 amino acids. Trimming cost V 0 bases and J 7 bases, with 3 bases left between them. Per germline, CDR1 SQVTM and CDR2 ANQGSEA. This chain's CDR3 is CSVEEGGYTF. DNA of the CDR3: TGCAGCGTTGAAGAAGGTGGCTACACCTTC.